These 7 T cell receptor beta chains were all obtained from the same sample, sequenced in a study of blood T cell repertoires in COVID-19. TCRdb keeps only in-frame clones here, not all; method: immunoSEQ multiplex PCR. Of about 200,000 clones listed, 80% to 90% are singletons. The source material was peripheral blood. These receptors came from a human donor in a cohort sampled during active COVID-19.

The chain combines TRBV5-4 with TRBJ1-1; weak D call: TRBD1 (6 bases). CDR3 length equals 15 residues. Trimming left V 1 base short and J 1 base short, with 11 bases between. The germline V gene has CDR1 SGHNT and CDR2 YYREEE (reference sequence). The CDR3 DNA sequence: TGTGCCAGCAGCTTGCAGGGGCCAAGGAACACTGAAGCTTTCTTT. This codes for CASSLQGPRNTEAFF. The full variable domain, with the rest looked up from reference TRBV5-4 and TRBJ1-1, is ETGVTQSPTHLIKTRGQQVTLRCSSQSGHNTVSWYQQALGQGPQFIFQYYREEENGRGNFPPRFSGLQFPNYSSELNVNALELDDSALYLCASSLQGPRNTEAFFGQGTRLTVV.

The chain recombines TRBV12-2 with TRBJ2-7; no check of the table's D call, TRBD2, against the DNA was made. TRBV12-2 counts as a pseudogene. CDR3 length: 16 amino acids. CDR3 DNA sequence: TGTGCAAGTCGCGCATGTTACGGGACTGAAATATACGAGCAGTACTTC. It is translated as CASRACYGTEIYEQYF.

The chain uses TRBV7-6 and TRBJ1-3, with D uncertain. Germline CDR1 and CDR2: SGHVS and FNYEAQ. V was trimmed by 8 bases and J by 0 bases, leaving 8 bases between them. CDR3 length: 13 residues. CDR3 loop: CASDGGSGNTIYF. CDR3 nucleotide sequence: TGTGCCAGCGATGGAGGCTCTGGAAACACCATATATTTT.

The DNA of the CDR3 is TGTGCCAGCTCATCGGACAGGGGCTACGAGCAGTACTTC. Protein product: CASSSDRGYEQYF. The chain carries TRBV18 and TRBJ2-7, with TRBD1 matching 9 bases. V was clipped by 5 bases and J by 3 bases; unmatched bases: 2. The length of the CDR3 is 13 residues. Per germline, CDR1 KGHSH and CDR2 LQKENI. The full variable domain, in which reference TRBV18 and TRBJ2-7 provide the parts outside the CDR3, is NAGVMQNPRHLVRRRGQEARLRCSPMKGHSHVYWYRQLPEEGLKFMVYLQKENIIDESGMPKERFSAEFPKEGPSILRIQQVVRGDSAAYFCASSSDRGYEQYFGPGTRLTVT.

CDR3 in DNA: TGCGCCAGCAGCTTGGCCGCTGAGGCGGGCACTGAAGCTTTCTTT. Encoded protein: CASSLAAEAGTEAFF. This chain connects TRBV5-1 to TRBJ1-1; D gene uncertain. V lost 0 bases to trimming and J lost 4 bases, with 13 bases between them. Germline V gene sequence: CDR1 SGHRS, CDR2 YFSETQ. This CDR3 spans 15 amino acids.

The CDR3 DNA reads TGTGCCAGCAGCTCGATTAAGCGGGGGGTGTACCAAGAGACCCAGTACTTC. The encoded protein is CASSSIKRGVYQETQYF. The chain joins TRBV7-9 to TRBJ2-5, with TRBD2 matching over 9 bases. The V and J ends lost 4 bases and 0 bases, in that order; junction bases with no gene match: 9. The V gene's germline CDR1 is SEHNR and CDR2 FQNEAQ (reference sequence). CDR3 size: 17 residues. Filled out from reference TRBV7-9 and TRBJ2-5, the complete variable domain reads DTGVSQNPRHKITKRGQNVTFRCDPISEHNRLYWYRQTLGQGPEFLTYFQNEAQLEKSRLLSDRFSAERPKGSFSTLEIQRTEQGDSAMYLCASSSIKRGVYQETQYFGPGTRLLVL.

V gene TRBV19 combines with J gene TRBJ1-5; D unresolved. V was pared by 4 bases and J by 11 bases, with 24 bases between. The CDR3 has 16 residues. The germline V gene has CDR1 LNHDA and CDR2 SQIVND (reference sequence). This CDR3 reads CASSTRLLPLGEAQHF. The CDR3 nucleotides read TGTGCCAGTAGTACCCGCCTTTTGCCCCTTGGGGAGGCCCAGCATTTT. Looking up the rest from reference TRBV19 and TRBJ1-5 gives the full variable domain: DGGITQSPKYLFRKEGQNVTLSCEQNLNHDAMYWYRQDPGQGLRLIYYSQIVNDFQKGDIAEGYSVSREKKESFPLTVTSAQKNPTAFYLCASSTRLLPLGEAQHFGDGTRLSIL.